The present T cell receptor beta chain was sequenced within a study of T cell responses to AZD1222 COVID-19 vaccine. Turning to this clone: No antigen is known for it.

There are 13 residues in the CDR3. V was clipped by 1 base and J by 4 bases, with 7 bases between them. Only in-frame clones appear in the TCRdb table, and some are missing; sequencing was by immunoSEQ multiplex PCR. Of 150,000 to 160,000 clones in the sample, approximately 90% were seen once. Study-wide results and caveats: Nearly half of spike-specific TCRs reportedly target variant regions that are unmutated in the B.1.351 and B.1.1.7 variants.

The sequence derives from an adult in good health. The source was peripheral blood, collected on day 0 of AZD1222 vaccination. The chain joins TRBV12-3 or TRBV12-4 to TRBJ1-2; no clear D. CDR3 sequence (DNA): TGTGCCAGCAGTTTAGGTCCAGGCTATGGCTACACCTTC. Amino acids: CASSLGPGYGYTF.